The clone carrying this T cell receptor beta chain was seen a handful of times. Antigen: not known. Indicated time point: newly diagnosed GD, antithyroid drugs for less than 3 months. The TCR library used RNA extracted from PBMCs. CDR1 and CDR2 from the germline V gene are SGHTA and FQGNSA. The CDR3 is 16 residues long. V was pared by 1 base and J by 8 bases, with 6 bases of the junction left unmatched. To make TCR beta libraries, researchers used iRepertoire HTBI primers and Arm-PCR of CDR3 regions. Each CDR3 protein is one row after TCRdb ran MiXCR on the multiplex PCR reads. The sample records 400,000 to 500,000 distinct CDR3 sequences, about 15% being singletons. The data belong to a study of regulatory T cells in long-lasting Graves disease. Study observations and caveats: It was possible that the small sample size reduced accuracy. Newly diagnosed disease favored TRBV20-1 and TRBJ2-1 over persistent disease.

These data were also filed under a second study, of T cells in Graves' hyperthyroidism and ophthalmopathy.

This material consisted of peripheral blood mononuclear cells (PBMCs), taken at new diagnosis, from a patient treated with antithyroid drugs. This receptor was identified in a woman in her twenties or thirties with Graves disease. The chain employs TRBV7-2 and TRBJ2-4; 12 bases are shared with TRBD2. This chain's CDR3 is CASSLELAGGHDIQYF. CDR3 coding DNA: TGTGCCAGCAGCTTAGAACTAGCGGGGGGCCACGACATTCAGTACTTC.